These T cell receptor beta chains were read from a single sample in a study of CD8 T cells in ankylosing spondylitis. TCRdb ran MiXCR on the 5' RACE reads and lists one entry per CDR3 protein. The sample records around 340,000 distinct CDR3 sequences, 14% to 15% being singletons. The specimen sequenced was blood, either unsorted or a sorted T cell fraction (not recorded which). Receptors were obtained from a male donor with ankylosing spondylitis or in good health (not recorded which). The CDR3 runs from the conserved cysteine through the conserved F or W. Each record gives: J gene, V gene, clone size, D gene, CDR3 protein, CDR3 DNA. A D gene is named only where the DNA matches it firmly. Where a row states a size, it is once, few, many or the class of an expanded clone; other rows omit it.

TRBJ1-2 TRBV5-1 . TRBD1 CASSLAGDRGYTF TGCGCCAGCAGCTTGGCCGGGGACAGGGGCTACACCTTC
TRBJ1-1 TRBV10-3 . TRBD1 CAIKQGAVMNTEAFF TGTGCCATCAAACAGGGGGCTGTTATGAACACTGAAGCTTTCTTT
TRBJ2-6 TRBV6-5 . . CASSYAQGAGANVLTF TGTGCCAGCAGTTACGCCCAGGGAGCTGGGGCCAACGTCCTGACTTTC
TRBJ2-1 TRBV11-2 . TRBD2 CASSLNLAGGVTNEQFF TGTGCCAGCAGCTTAAATTTAGCGGGGGGGGTAACGAATGAGCAGTTCTTC
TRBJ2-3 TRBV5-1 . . CASSKESFTDTQYF TGCGCCAGCAGTAAGGAGAGTTTCACAGATACGCAGTATTTT
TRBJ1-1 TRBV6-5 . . CASSFGTNLFGTEAFF TGTGCCAGCAGTTTCGGGACCAACCTCTTTGGCACTGAAGCTTTCTTT
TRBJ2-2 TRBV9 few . CASSPRHTTGELFF TGTGCCAGCAGCCCCAGGCACACCACCGGGGAGCTGTTTTTT
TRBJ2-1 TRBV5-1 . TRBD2 CASAKNGEGEQFF TGCGCCAGCGCCAAGAACGGGGAGGGGGAGCAGTTCTTC
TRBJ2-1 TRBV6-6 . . CASSAAGDNEQFF TGTGCCAGCAGTGCCGCCGGGGACAATGAGCAGTTCTTC
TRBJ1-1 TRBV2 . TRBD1 CASSRQGAVEAFF TGTGCCAGCAGTAGACAGGGGGCGGTTGAAGCTTTCTTT
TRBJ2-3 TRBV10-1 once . CASSEGQGGSTDTQYF TGCGCCAGCAGTGAGGGACAGGGAGGGAGCACAGATACGCAGTATTTT
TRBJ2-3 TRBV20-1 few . CSAIVQGTDTQYF TGCAGTGCTATTGTCCAGGGCACAGATACGCAGTATTTT
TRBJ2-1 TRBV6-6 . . CASSPGSLNEQFF TGTGCCAGCAGTCCCGGGTCTCTCAATGAGCAGTTCTTC
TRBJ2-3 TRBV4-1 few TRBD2 CASSPLGLGGTDTQYF TGCGCCAGCAGCCCGTTGGGACTAGGGGGAACAGATACGCAGTATTTT
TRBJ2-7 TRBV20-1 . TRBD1 CSAGTGGYEQYF TGCAGTGCTGGGACAGGGGGGTACGAGCAGTACTTC
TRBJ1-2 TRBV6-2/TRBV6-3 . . CASSYEARYGYTF TGTGCCAGCAGTTACGAGGCGAGGTATGGCTACACCTTC
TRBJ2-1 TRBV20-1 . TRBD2 CSATPGLDPEQFF TGCAGTGCTACTCCGGGACTAGATCCTGAGCAGTTCTTC
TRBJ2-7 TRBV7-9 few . CASTESGTYSYEQYF TGTGCCAGCACCGAATCCGGGACATACTCCTACGAGCAGTACTTC
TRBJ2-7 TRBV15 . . CATSRDREGLAQYF TGTGCCACCAGCAGAGATAGAGAGGGCCTCGCGCAGTACTTC
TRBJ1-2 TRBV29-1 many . CSVPPLGQGLWSYTF TGCAGCGTGCCCCCCTTGGGGCAGGGCCTATGGAGCTACACCTTC
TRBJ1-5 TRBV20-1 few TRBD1 CSAQSGTGTYQPQHF TGCAGTGCTCAATCCGGGACAGGGACGTACCAGCCCCAGCATTTT
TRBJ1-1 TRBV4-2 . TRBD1 CASSQGGTGEQSEAFF TGTGCCAGCAGCCAAGGCGGGACAGGGGAGCAAAGTGAAGCTTTCTTT
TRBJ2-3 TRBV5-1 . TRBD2 CPSSRREGEDTQYF TGCCCCAGCAGCCGGCGGGAGGGCGAAGATACGCAGTATTTT
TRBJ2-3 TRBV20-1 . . CSARDLKAGAFSTDTQYF TGCAGTGCTAGAGATCTCAAGGCGGGGGCCTTCTCCACAGATACGCAGTATTTT
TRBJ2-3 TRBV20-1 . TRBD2 CSASGAGGPTDTQYF TGCAGTGCTAGTGGTGCGGGGGGGCCTACAGATACGCAGTATTTT
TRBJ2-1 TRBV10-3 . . CAISPYGGGVGNEQFF TGTGCCATCAGCCCCTACGGTGGGGGAGTAGGGAATGAGCAGTTCTTC
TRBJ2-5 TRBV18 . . CASSPKGPLQETQYF TGTGCCAGCTCCCCCAAGGGGCCATTACAAGAGACCCAGTACTTC
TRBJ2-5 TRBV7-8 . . CASSLRSAGGETQYF TGTGCCAGCAGCTTAAGGTCGGCAGGAGGCGAGACCCAGTACTTC
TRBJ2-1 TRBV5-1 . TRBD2 CASSLVTTSGGNWQFF TGCGCCAGCAGCTTGGTCACGACTAGCGGGGGAAATTGGCAGTTCTTC
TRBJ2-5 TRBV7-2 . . CASSLVPEATQYF TGTGCCAGCAGCTTAGTCCCCGAGGCGACCCAGTACTTC
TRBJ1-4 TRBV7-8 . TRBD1 CASSFGQGEGKLFF TGTGCCAGCAGCTTCGGACAGGGAGAGGGGAAACTGTTTTTT
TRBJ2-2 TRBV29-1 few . CSVSVANTGELFF TGCAGCGTGTCCGTGGCTAACACCGGGGAGCTGTTTTTT
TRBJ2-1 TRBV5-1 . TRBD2 CASSATSGSVRSYNEQFF TGCGCCAGCAGCGCGACTAGCGGGTCTGTTCGGTCCTACAATGAGCAGTTCTTC
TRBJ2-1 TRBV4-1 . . CASSLPGGGLNEQFF TGCGCCAGCAGCCTCCCTGGGGGGGGCCTCAATGAGCAGTTCTTC
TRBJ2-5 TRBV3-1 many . CASSPRRGETQYF TGTGCCAGCAGTCCTAGACGGGGGGAGACCCAGTACTTC
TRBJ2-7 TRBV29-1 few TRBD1 CSVELDRGVHEQYF TGCAGCGTTGAACTGGACAGGGGGGTACACGAGCAGTACTTC
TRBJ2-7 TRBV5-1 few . CASSLGGHYEQYF TGCGCCAGCAGCTTGGGGGGACACTACGAGCAGTACTTC
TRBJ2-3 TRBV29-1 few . CSAPPGIGTDTQYF TGCAGCGCCCCTCCCGGGATCGGCACAGATACGCAGTATTTT
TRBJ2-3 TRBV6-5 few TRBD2 CASSYSSGLGDTQYF TGTGCCAGCAGCTACTCTAGCGGACTAGGGGATACGCAGTATTTT
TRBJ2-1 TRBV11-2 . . CASSYSPRHEQFF TGTGCCAGCAGCTACTCCCCTAGGCATGAGCAGTTCTTC
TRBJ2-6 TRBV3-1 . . CASSHTTGSGANVLTF TGTGCCAGCAGCCATACCACAGGGTCTGGGGCCAACGTCCTGACTTTC
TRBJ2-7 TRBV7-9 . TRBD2 CASSPRRGSGYEQYF TGTGCCAGCAGCCCCCGGCGGGGGTCTGGTTACGAGCAGTACTTC
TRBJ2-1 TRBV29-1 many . CSALEQVANEQFF TGCAGCGCATTGGAACAGGTCGCAAATGAGCAGTTCTTC
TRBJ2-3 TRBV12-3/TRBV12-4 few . CASSLGPKTQYF TGTGCCAGCAGTTTGGGTCCGAAGACGCAGTATTTT
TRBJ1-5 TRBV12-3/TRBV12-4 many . CASGAGISQPQHF TGTGCCAGCGGAGCAGGGATCAGTCAGCCCCAGCATTTT